This T cell receptor (beta chain) was identified in a study of PD-1 blockade in classical Hodgkin lymphoma. Whole-study context: Every 2 weeks, patients had 3 mg/kg nivolumab intravenously.

The data were produced by immunoSEQ multiplex PCR, yet TCRdb's version contains in-frame clones alone and is incomplete. Altogether more than 40,000 clones are present, around two thirds being singletons, with the ten largest covering approximately 2.4%. The CDR3 totals 13 residues. Germline-derived CDR1 and CDR2 are SSHAT and FNYEAQ (reference sequence). The time point denotes: cycle 4 day 1 (C4D1), after more than five weeks of nivolumab. Exposure to brentuximab vedotin varied, and each patient had relapsed following autologous stem cell transplantation. This clone was counted a few times. Its antigen is not known. A junction boundary mismatches the germline segment, possibly from a read error. Notes on the study in general: Baseline diversity in complete responders resembled that of newly diagnosed patients. Still unresolved is the cause of the repertoire differences, which may be disease activity or prior therapy. The study found that TCR diversity rose significantly by C4D1 in CD4+ but not CD8+ cells.

This TCR was recovered from a human donor with classical Hodgkin lymphoma. The V gene is TRBV7-7, the J gene TRBJ1-1, with D hard to call. This sample comprised peripheral blood mononuclear cells (PBMCs), obtained before the fourth cycle of nivolumab. CDR3 loop: CASSLAFGTEAFF. CDR3 sequence (DNA): TGTGCTAGCAGCTTAGCCTTTGGCACTGAAGCTTTCTTT.